These 23 T cell receptor beta chains originate from one sample sequenced in a study of CXCR3-negative and CXCR3-positive naive CD8 T cells. General study findings and limits: CXCR3-expressing naive cells carried TRB CDR3s more hydrophobic than those of CXCR3-negative naive cells.

The study made its TRB cDNA libraries by 5' RACE, adding UMI labels. Each CDR3 protein gets one entry in TCRdb, which reprocessed the 5' RACE reads and gives no DNA. The sample totals roughly 60,000 distinct CDR3 sequences; its top ten clones hold roughly 0.73%. Their antigens are not known. The sequenced sample was naive CXCR3+ CD8+ T cells from blood. The subset here: CD45RO-CCR7+CD27+CD95- naive CD8+ T cells expressing CXCR3 (TNR3+). The source of these receptors is a human donor in good health. Some clones in this sample may be carry-over from other donors' samples.

The chain has TRBV6-6 and TRBJ2-5; the TCRdb call, TRBD2, lacks DNA for checking. The CDR3 is 15 residues long. CDR1 and CDR2 from the germline V gene are MNHNY and SVGAGI (reference sequence). CDR3 protein: CASRTPGLARETQYF.

V and J are TRBV11-2 and TRBJ2-3; TCRdb outputs TRBD1, but without DNA this stays unchecked. Germline CDR1 reads SGHAT; CDR2 reads FQNNGV. The CDR3 contains 15 residues. The CDR3 here is CASTRIQGRADTQYF. Combining the CDR3 with reference TRBV11-2 and TRBJ2-3 gives the whole variable domain EAGVAQSPRYKIIEKRQSVAFWCNPISGHATLYWYQQILGQGPKLLIQFQNNGVVDDSQLPKDRFSAERLKGVDSTLKIQPAKLEDSAVYLCASTRIQGRADTQYFGPGTRLTVL.

The chain combines TRBV6-2 or TRBV6-3 with TRBJ2-3; TCRdb's D gene call, TRBD1, goes unchecked for lack of DNA. This CDR3 spans 16 amino acids. The germline CDR1 and CDR2 sequences are MNHEY and SVGEGT. CDR3 in amino acids: CASSYYLGQPTDTQYF.

This rearrangement joins TRBV9 to TRBJ2-7; no DNA is available, so the TRBD1 call from TCRdb remains unchecked. This CDR3 is built from 14 residues. Looked up from germline, CDR1 is SGDLS and CDR2 is YYNGEE. Here the CDR3 reads CASSVGGQLYEQYF. Together with reference TRBV9 and TRBJ2-7, the CDR3 gives the full variable domain: DSGVTQTPKHLITATGQRVTLRCSPRSGDLSVYWYQQSLDQGLQFLIQYYNGEERAKGNILERFSAQQFPDLHSELNLSSLELGDSALYFCASSVGGQLYEQYFGPGTRLTVT.

The rearrangement links TRBV27 to TRBJ1-1; TCRdb indicates TRBD1, and absent DNA this call remains unverified. The CDR3 sequence is 13 residues long. Germline V gives CDR1 MNHEY, CDR2 SMNVEV (reference sequence). This CDR3 is CASSDQGGTEAFF.

This chain links TRBV30 with TRBJ1-1. Per the germline V gene, CDR1 is GTSNPN and CDR2 is SVGIG (reference sequence). The CDR3 consists of 15 residues. CDR3 sequence: CAWSVRLERGVTSFF.

The rearrangement joins TRBV29-1 to TRBJ2-7; the D gene TCRdb calls, TRBD2, cannot be checked with no DNA. Per the germline V gene, CDR1 is SQVTM and CDR2 is ANQGSEA. This CDR3 is built from 14 residues. The CDR3 protein is CSVVGRAKGYEQYF.

V usage is TRBV6-6 and J usage is TRBJ1-3. CDR1 MNHNY and CDR2 SVGAGI come from the germline V gene (reference sequence). CDR3 size: 16 residues. CDR3 sequence reads: CASSYTRGLSGNTIYF.

The chain recombines TRBV7-2 with TRBJ2-3; TCRdb names TRBD1, which stays unverified in the absence of DNA. Germline CDR1 reads SGHTA; CDR2 reads FQGNSA. This CDR3 contains 16 residues. The CDR3 loop is CASSLVAGAYTDTQYF.

The gene calls are TRBV20-1 and TRBJ2-2; checking the TCRdb D call of TRBD2 is not possible without DNA. CDR1 and CDR2 from the germline V gene are DFQATT and SNEGSKA (reference sequence). The CDR3 covers 17 residues. CDR3 sequence: CSARVPKSYSLPGELFF.

The chain links TRBV27 to TRBJ2-7. Germline CDR1 reads MNHEY; CDR2 reads SMNVEV (reference sequence). The CDR3 loop spans 14 amino acids. CDR3 in amino acids: CASSLLANPTEQYF.

The V gene is TRBV4-3, the J gene TRBJ2-2; absent DNA, TCRdb's TRBD2 call cannot be checked. There are 18 residues in the CDR3. Germline assignment: CDR1 LGHNA and CDR2 YSLEER. The CDR3 loop is CASSQDRLAGGPIEELFF.

The rearrangement joins TRBV7-9 to TRBJ2-7; there is no DNA to check the TCRdb D call of TRBD1. This CDR3 spans 16 amino acids. Germline V gives CDR1 SEHNR, CDR2 FQNEAQ (reference sequence). CDR3 loop: CASSLGRNHPPYEQYF.

This chain uses TRBV29-1 with TRBJ1-2. There are 14 residues in the CDR3. Germline CDR1 SQVTM, CDR2 ANQGSEA. The CDR3 is CSVEVRTRNYGYTF.

The chain carries TRBV29-1 and TRBJ2-4; no DNA is available, so the TRBD1 call from TCRdb remains unchecked. The CDR3 runs to 16 residues. Germline V gene sequence: CDR1 SQVTM, CDR2 ANQGSEA. CDR3 region: CSVLGALLGAKNIQYF.

This sequence joins TRBV27 and TRBJ2-7; absent DNA, TCRdb's TRBD1 call cannot be checked. Germline V CDR1 and CDR2: MNHEY, SMNVEV (reference sequence). This CDR3 is 12 amino acids long. CDR3: CASSRAGDEQYF.

This rearrangement joins TRBV4-3 to TRBJ2-7; the TRBD1 assignment by TCRdb is unverifiable without DNA. The germline CDR1 and CDR2 sequences are LGHNA and YSLEER. This CDR3 comprises 15 residues. The CDR3 sequence: CASSQEIGEGDEQYF.

This chain links TRBV28 with TRBJ2-7; TCRdb's D call of TRBD1 is untestable without DNA. CDR3 length equals 14 residues. Per germline, CDR1 MDHEN and CDR2 SYDVKM. The CDR3 loop reads CASSTTGLPYEQYF.

The CDR3 loop reads CASSGGPEEQYF. V gene TRBV7-9 combines with J gene TRBJ2-7; TCRdb selects TRBD2, and the lack of DNA leaves this call unchecked. Per germline, CDR1 SEHNR and CDR2 FQNEAQ (reference sequence). This CDR3 region has 12 residues.

The chain couples TRBV5-5 to TRBJ1-1. This CDR3 is built from 16 residues. Per germline, CDR1 SGHKS and CDR2 YYEKEE (reference sequence). CDR3 region: CASSLSLLTWGTEAFF.

The V call is TRBV2, the J call TRBJ1-1. The CDR3 has 14 residues. Per the germline V gene, CDR1 is SNHLY and CDR2 is FYNNEI. The CDR3 here is CASSEGGRNTEAFF.

The CDR3 reads CASRRLAGVGDTQYF. The chain links TRBV6-2 or TRBV6-3 to TRBJ2-3; TCRdb indicates TRBD2, and absent DNA this call remains unverified. The CDR3 spans 15 residues. Germline V lookup: CDR1 MNHEY, CDR2 SVGEGT.

The chain is built from TRBV29-1 and TRBJ2-1; TCRdb's assignment of TRBD1 cannot be checked, as there is no DNA. Germline values: CDR1 SQVTM, CDR2 ANQGSEA. The CDR3 has 13 residues. The CDR3 loop reads CSVAPGQYNEQFF.